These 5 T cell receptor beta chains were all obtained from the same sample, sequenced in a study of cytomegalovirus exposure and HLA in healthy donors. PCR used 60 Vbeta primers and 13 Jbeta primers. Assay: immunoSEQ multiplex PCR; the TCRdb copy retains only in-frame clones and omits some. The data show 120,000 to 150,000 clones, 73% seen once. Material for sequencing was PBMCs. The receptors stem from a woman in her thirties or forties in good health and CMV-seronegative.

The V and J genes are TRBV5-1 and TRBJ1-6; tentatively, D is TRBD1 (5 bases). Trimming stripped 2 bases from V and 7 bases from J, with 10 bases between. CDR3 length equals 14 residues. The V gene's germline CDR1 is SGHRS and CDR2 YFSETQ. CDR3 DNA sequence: TGCGCCAGCAGCTTTCCGGGGGGGAATTCACCCCTCCACTTT. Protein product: CASSFPGGNSPLHF.

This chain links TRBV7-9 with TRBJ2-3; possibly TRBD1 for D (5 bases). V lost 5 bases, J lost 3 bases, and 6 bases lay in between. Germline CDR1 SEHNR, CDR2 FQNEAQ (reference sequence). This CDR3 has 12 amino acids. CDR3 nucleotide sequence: TGTGCCAGCAGCCGACAGACAGATACGCAGTATTTT. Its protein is CASSRQTDTQYF.

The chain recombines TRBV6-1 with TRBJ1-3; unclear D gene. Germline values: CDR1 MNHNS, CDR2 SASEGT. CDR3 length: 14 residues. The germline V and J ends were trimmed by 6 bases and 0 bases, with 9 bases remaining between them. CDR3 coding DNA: TGTGCCAGCAGGCGATCATCCTCTGGAAACACCATATATTTT. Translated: CASRRSSSGNTIYF.

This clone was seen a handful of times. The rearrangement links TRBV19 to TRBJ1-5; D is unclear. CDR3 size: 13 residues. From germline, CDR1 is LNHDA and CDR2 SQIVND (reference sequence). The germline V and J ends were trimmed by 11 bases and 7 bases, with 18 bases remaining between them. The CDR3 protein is CALRAGKYQPQHF. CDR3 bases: TGTGCCTTGCGGGCGGGGAAGTACCAGCCCCAGCATTTT.

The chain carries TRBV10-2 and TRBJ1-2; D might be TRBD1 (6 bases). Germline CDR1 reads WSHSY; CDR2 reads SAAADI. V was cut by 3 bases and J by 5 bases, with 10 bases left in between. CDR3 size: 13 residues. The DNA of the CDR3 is TGCGCCAGCAGTGATCAGGGGCAGTATGGCTACACCTTC. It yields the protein CASSDQGQYGYTF.